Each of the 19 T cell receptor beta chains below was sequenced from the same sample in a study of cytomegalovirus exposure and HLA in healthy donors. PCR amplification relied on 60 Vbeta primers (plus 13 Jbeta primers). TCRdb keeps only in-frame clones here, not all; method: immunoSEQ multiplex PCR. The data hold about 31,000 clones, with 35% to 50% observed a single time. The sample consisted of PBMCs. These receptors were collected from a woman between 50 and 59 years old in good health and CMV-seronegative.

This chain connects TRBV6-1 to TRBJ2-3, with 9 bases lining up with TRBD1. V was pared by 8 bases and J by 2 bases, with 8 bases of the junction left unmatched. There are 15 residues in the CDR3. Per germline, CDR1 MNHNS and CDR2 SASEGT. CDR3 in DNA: TGTGCCAGCCCAGACCGGGACAGGGTCACAGATACGCAGTATTTT. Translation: CASPDRDRVTDTQYF.

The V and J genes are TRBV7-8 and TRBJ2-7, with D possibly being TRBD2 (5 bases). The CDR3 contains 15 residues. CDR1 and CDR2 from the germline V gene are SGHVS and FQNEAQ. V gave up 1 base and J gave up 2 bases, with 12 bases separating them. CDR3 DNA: TGTGCCAGCAGCTTAGAACGGGGATTCGCCTACGAGCAGTACTTC. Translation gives CASSLERGFAYEQYF.

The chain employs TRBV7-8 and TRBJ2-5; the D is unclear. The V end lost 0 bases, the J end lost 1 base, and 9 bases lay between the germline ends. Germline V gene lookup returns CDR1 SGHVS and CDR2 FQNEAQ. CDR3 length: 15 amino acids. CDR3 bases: TGTGCCAGCAGCTTAGCAACCGGGTTCCAAGAGACCCAGTACTTC. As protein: CASSLATGFQETQYF.

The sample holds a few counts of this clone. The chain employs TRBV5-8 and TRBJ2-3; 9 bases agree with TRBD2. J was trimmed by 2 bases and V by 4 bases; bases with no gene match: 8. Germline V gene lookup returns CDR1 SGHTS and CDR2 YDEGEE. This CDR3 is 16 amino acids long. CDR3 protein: CASSPGLASFTDTQYF. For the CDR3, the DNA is TGTGCCAGCAGCCCAGGACTAGCGTCCTTCACAGATACGCAGTATTTT. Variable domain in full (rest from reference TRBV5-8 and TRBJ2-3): EAGVTQSPTHLIKTRGQQATLRCSPISGHTSVYWYQQALGLGLQFLLWYDEGEERNRGNFPPRFSGRQFPNYSSELNVNALELEDSALYLCASSPGLASFTDTQYFGPGTRLTVL.

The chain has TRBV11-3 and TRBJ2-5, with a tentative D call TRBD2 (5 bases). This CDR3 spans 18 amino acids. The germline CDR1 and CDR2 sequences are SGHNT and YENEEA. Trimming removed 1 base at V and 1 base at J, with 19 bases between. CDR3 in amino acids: CASSLGAVSGGGQETQYF. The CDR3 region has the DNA TGTGCCAGCAGCTTAGGAGCGGTGTCAGGAGGAGGCCAAGAGACCCAGTACTTC.

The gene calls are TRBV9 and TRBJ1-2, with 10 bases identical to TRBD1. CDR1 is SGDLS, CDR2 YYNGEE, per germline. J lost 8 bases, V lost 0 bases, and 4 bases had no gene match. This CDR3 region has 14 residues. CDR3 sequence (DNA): TGTGCCAGCAGCGTAGCCGGGACAGGGGTCGGCTACACCTTC. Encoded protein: CASSVAGTGVGYTF.

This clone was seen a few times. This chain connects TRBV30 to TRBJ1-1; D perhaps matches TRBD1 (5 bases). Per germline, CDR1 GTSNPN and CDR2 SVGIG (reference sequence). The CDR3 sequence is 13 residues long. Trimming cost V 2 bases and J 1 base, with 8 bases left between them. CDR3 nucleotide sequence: TGTGCCTGGAGTATCAGGGAGAACACTGAAGCTTTCTTT. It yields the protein CAWSIRENTEAFF.

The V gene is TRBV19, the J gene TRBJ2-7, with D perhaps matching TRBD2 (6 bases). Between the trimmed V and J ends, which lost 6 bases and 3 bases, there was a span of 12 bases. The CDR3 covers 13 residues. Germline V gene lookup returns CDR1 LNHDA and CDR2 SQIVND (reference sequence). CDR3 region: CASSPTRNYEQYF. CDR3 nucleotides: TGTGCCAGTAGCCCGACTAGGAACTACGAGCAGTACTTC.

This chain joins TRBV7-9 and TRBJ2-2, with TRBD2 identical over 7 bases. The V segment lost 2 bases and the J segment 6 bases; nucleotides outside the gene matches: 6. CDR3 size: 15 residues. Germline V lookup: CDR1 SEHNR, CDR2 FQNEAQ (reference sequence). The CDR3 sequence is CASSLLGGTAGELFF. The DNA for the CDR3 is TGTGCCAGCAGCTTATTGGGGGGGACGGCCGGGGAGCTGTTTTTT.

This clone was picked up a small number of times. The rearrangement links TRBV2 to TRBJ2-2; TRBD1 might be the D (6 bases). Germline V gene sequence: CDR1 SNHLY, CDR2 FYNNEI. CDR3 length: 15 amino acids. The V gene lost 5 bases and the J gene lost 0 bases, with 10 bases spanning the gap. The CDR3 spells CASSLQGPNTGELFF. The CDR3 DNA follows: TGTGCCAGCAGTTTACAGGGTCCGAACACCGGGGAGCTGTTTTTT.

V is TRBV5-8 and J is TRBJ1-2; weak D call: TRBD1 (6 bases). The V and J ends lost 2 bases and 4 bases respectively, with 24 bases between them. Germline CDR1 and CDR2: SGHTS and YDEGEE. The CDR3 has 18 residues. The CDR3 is CASSFWAPVGALLYGYTF. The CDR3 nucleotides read TGTGCCAGCAGCTTTTGGGCCCCCGTGGGGGCTCTCCTCTATGGCTACACCTTC.

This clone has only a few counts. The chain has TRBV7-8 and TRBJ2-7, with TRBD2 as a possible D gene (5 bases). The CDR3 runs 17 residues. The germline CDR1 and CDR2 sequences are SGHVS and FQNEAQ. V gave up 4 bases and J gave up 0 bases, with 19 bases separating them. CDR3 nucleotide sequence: TGTGCCAGCAGCTCGGCTTCTACTAGGATTGGCTCCTACGAGCAGTACTTC. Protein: CASSSASTRIGSYEQYF.

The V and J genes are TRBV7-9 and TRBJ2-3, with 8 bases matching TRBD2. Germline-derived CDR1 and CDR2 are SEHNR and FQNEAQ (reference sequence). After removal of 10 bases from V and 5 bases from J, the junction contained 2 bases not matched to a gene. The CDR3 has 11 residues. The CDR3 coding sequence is TGTGCCACCCGGGGGGGAGATACGCAGTATTTT. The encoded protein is CATRGGDTQYF.

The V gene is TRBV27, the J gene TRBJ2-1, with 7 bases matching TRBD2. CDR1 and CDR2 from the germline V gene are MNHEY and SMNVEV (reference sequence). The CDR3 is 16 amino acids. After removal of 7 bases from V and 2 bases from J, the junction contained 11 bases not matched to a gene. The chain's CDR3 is CASKTVRGRAYNEQFF. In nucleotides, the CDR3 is TGTGCCAGCAAAACGGTCCGGGGGAGGGCCTACAATGAGCAGTTCTTC.

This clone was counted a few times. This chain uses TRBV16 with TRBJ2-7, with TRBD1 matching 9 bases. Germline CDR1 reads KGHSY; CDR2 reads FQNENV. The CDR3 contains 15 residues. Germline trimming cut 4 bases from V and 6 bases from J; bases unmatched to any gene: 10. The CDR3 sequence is CASSPRVGQGTEQYF. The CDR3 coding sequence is TGTGCCAGCAGCCCGAGGGTAGGACAGGGGACCGAGCAGTACTTC.

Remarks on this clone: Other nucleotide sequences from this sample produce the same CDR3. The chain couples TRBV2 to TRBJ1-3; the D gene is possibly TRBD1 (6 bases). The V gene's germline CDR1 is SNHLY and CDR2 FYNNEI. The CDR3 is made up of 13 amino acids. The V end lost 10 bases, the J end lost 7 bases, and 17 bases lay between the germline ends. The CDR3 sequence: CANKGWQGNTIYF. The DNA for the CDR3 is TGTGCCAATAAGGGGTGGCAGGGGAACACCATATATTTT.

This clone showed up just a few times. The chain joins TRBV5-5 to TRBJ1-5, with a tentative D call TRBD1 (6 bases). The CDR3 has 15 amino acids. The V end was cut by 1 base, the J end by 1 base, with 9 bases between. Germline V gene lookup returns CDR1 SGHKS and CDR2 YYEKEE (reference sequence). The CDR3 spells CASSLTGLSNQPQHF. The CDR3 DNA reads TGTGCCAGCAGCTTGACAGGGCTCAGCAATCAGCCCCAGCATTTT.

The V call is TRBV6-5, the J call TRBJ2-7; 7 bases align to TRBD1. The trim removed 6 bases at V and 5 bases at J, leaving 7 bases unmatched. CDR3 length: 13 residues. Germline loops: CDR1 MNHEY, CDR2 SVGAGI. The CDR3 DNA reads TGTGCCAGCAGGAGAGGGACAGCGGACGAGCAGTACTTC. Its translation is CASRRGTADEQYF.

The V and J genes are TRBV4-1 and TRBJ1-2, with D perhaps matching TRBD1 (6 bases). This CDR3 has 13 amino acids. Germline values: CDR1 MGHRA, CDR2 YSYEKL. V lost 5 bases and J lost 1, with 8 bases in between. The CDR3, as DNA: TGCGCCAGCAGCGAACAGGGTAACTATGGCTACACCTTC. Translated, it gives CASSEQGNYGYTF.